A selection of T cell receptor beta chains follows, all from one sample in a study of technical replicates of blood from several donors. Libraries were prepared by immunoSEQ multiplex PCR; TCRdb keeps only in-frame clonotypes and omits some of them. Among tens of thousands of clones, approximately 87% were seen once, and the ten largest hold approximately 4.4%. Sequenced input: PBMCs. Every receptor here comes from a human donor in good health. Some clones in this sample may be carry-over from other donors' samples. The CDR3 runs from the conserved cysteine through the conserved F or W. A D gene is named only where the DNA matches it firmly. Clone size is shown for a subset of rows, as once, few, many or a class of expanded clone.

j_gene: TRBJ2-7
v_gene: TRBV7-2
d_gene: NA
abundance: NA
CDR3nt: TGTGCCAGCAGCTTCCAGGGTACCTACGAGCAGTACTTC
CDR3aa: CASSFQGTYEQYF

j_gene: TRBJ2-1
v_gene: TRBV5-8
d_gene: NA
abundance: NA
CDR3nt: TGTGCCAGCAGCTTTTCAGGGAGGCGGAACAATGAGCAGTTCTTC
CDR3aa: CASSFSGRRNNEQFF

j_gene: TRBJ2-5
v_gene: TRBV13
d_gene: NA
abundance: NA
CDR3nt: TGTGCCAGCAGCTTAGGCCGGCGGATCGACCAAGAGACCCAGTACTTC
CDR3aa: CASSLGRRIDQETQYF

j_gene: TRBJ2-2
v_gene: TRBV19
d_gene: TRBD1
abundance: once
CDR3nt: TGTGCCAGTAGGGGAGGACAGGGTTTTGCCGGGGAGCTGTTTTTT
CDR3aa: CASRGGQGFAGELFF

j_gene: TRBJ2-3
v_gene: TRBV7-9
d_gene: NA
abundance: NA
CDR3nt: TGTGCCAGCTGCGGTATGGGGCACCCCTCAGATACGCAGTATTTT
CDR3aa: CASCGMGHPSDTQYF

j_gene: TRBJ2-7
v_gene: TRBV4-3
d_gene: NA
abundance: once
CDR3nt: TGCGCCAGCAGCCCTGAGTATGATAGCGGCTACGAGCAGTACTTC
CDR3aa: CASSPEYDSGYEQYF

j_gene: TRBJ2-5
v_gene: TRBV6-1
d_gene: TRBD2
abundance: medium-sized
CDR3nt: TGTGCCAGCATAGCGGGGGAATTTTCGGAGACCCAGTACTTC
CDR3aa: CASIAGEFSETQYF

j_gene: TRBJ2-2
v_gene: TRBV18
d_gene: NA
abundance: NA
CDR3nt: TGTGCCAGCTCACTACCTTCGAGGAGGAACACCGGGGAGCTGTTTTTT
CDR3aa: CASSLPSRRNTGELFF

j_gene: TRBJ1-2
v_gene: TRBV9
d_gene: NA
abundance: NA
CDR3nt: TGTGCCAGCAGCGCCGCGGTCCCCGATGGCTACACCTTC
CDR3aa: CASSAAVPDGYTF

j_gene: TRBJ1-1
v_gene: TRBV7-6
d_gene: NA
abundance: NA
CDR3nt: TGTGCCAGCAGCTTAAGGTCAGGGAACACTGAAGCTTTCTTT
CDR3aa: CASSLRSGNTEAFF

j_gene: TRBJ1-2
v_gene: TRBV5-6
d_gene: NA
abundance: large
CDR3nt: TGTGCCAGCAGCTTGTCGGGTCGGGGCAGGGGAGTATCTGGCTACACCTTC
CDR3aa: CASSLSGRGRGVSGYTF

j_gene: TRBJ2-5
v_gene: TRBV10-3
d_gene: TRBD2
abundance: NA
CDR3nt: TGTGCCATCAGTGACCCTAGCGGGGGGGCCCCGTACCAAGAGACCCAGTACTTC
CDR3aa: CAISDPSGGAPYQETQYF

j_gene: TRBJ1-2
v_gene: TRBV10-3
d_gene: TRBD1
abundance: NA
CDR3nt: TGTGCCATCAGTGAGTCAGGGACAGGGAATGGCTACACCTTC
CDR3aa: CAISESGTGNGYTF

j_gene: TRBJ1-2
v_gene: TRBV13
d_gene: TRBD1
abundance: NA
CDR3nt: TGTGCCAGCAGCAAGGGACAGGGCTATGGCTACACCTTC
CDR3aa: CASSKGQGYGYTF

j_gene: TRBJ2-7
v_gene: TRBV18
d_gene: NA
abundance: NA
CDR3nt: TGTGCCAGCTCACTTCCGGGCTCCTACGAGCAGTACTTC
CDR3aa: CASSLPGSYEQYF

j_gene: TRBJ1-1
v_gene: TRBV19
d_gene: NA
abundance: NA
CDR3nt: TGTGCCAGTAGTATGACCGGACTGATGAACACTGAAGCTTTCTTT
CDR3aa: CASSMTGLMNTEAFF

j_gene: TRBJ1-2
v_gene: TRBV5-4
d_gene: TRBD1
abundance: NA
CDR3nt: TGTGCCAGCAGCTTGGTGGACAGGGTTCTTTCACGGGGCTACACCTTC
CDR3aa: CASSLVDRVLSRGYTF

j_gene: TRBJ1-2
v_gene: TRBV27
d_gene: TRBD1
abundance: NA
CDR3nt: TGTGCCAGCAGTTTGCGCGGGACAGGGGGTGGCTACACCTTC
CDR3aa: CASSLRGTGGGYTF

j_gene: TRBJ2-5
v_gene: TRBV5-1
d_gene: TRBD1
abundance: NA
CDR3nt: TGCGCCAGCAGCTTGGCACCGGGACAGGTCCAAGAGACCCAGTACTTC
CDR3aa: CASSLAPGQVQETQYF

j_gene: TRBJ1-1
v_gene: TRBV30
d_gene: TRBD1
abundance: NA
CDR3nt: TGTGCCTGGAGTGTACCGGGACAGGAATCCCATGAAGCTTTCTTT
CDR3aa: CAWSVPGQESHEAFF

j_gene: TRBJ1-1
v_gene: TRBV10-3
d_gene: NA
abundance: NA
CDR3nt: TGTGCCATCAGCAAGGGAGCTGAAGCTTTCTTT
CDR3aa: CAISKGAEAFF

j_gene: TRBJ1-1
v_gene: TRBV10-3
d_gene: TRBD1
abundance: NA
CDR3nt: TGTGCCACAGGGGTCGGACAGGGGAACACTGAAGCTTTCTTT
CDR3aa: CATGVGQGNTEAFF